The T cell receptor beta chain under discussion was sequenced for a study of long-term antiretroviral therapy in people with HIV. Study findings and constraints: Versus controls, repertoires in people with HIV had narrower CDR3 length ranges. At every time point, clones expanded before ART dominated the repertoire.

Comment on this clone: The antigen is not known.

Participants who had HIV were, without exception, treated in the United States. The immunoSEQ assay was v3.0, run at survey level. This table comes from immunoSEQ multiplex PCR, and its TCRdb copy is limited to in-frame clones, with some not included. The sample shows about 28,000 clones, approximately 93% of them seen only once. This CDR3 has 16 amino acids. CDR1 and CDR2 (germline): SEHNR, FQNEAQ (reference sequence). V lost 3 bases, J lost 0 bases, and 11 bases lay in between. Sample: unsorted PBMCs, taken 6.2 years after starting antiretroviral therapy. The sequence was obtained from a middle-aged man with HIV. The V call is TRBV7-9, the J call TRBJ2-2; D gene unclear. The CDR3 is CASSFQMAANTGELFF. CDR3 sequence (DNA): TGTGCCAGCAGCTTCCAAATGGCCGCGAACACCGGGGAGCTGTTTTTT. The complete variable domain, with remaining parts taken from reference TRBV7-9 and TRBJ2-2, reads DTGVSQNPRHKITKRGQNVTFRCDPISEHNRLYWYRQTLGQGPEFLTYFQNEAQLEKSRLLSDRFSAERPKGSFSTLEIQRTEQGDSAMYLCASSFQMAANTGELFFGEGSRLTVL.